The clone carrying this TCR beta chain was seen at least ten times. The record originates from a study of early T cells in non-severe SARS-CoV-2 infection. Study-level information: With bulk RNA from unsorted whole blood as input, sequencing yielded unpaired chains.

Individual cDNA molecules were tagged with unique molecular identifiers, the study reported. TCRdb itself ran the 5' RACE reads through MiXCR, one entry per CDR3 protein. Of tens of thousands of distinct CDR3 sequences detected, approximately 5% appear once; the ten largest clones hold 7.8%. Germline assignment: CDR1 SGHTA and CDR2 FQGNSA. This CDR3 has 13 amino acids. V lost 1 base and J lost 5, with 8 bases in between. The chain carries TRBV7-2 and TRBJ2-5; TRBD2 might be the D (5 bases). Material for sequencing was whole blood. The source of this sequence is an adult who was a healthcare worker with PCR-confirmed SARS-CoV-2 infection or an uninfected control (not recorded which). The DNA for the CDR3 is TGTGCCAGCAGCTTAGGACTATTCGAGACCCAGTACTTC. It translates to CASSLGLFETQYF.